This T cell receptor beta chain was captured in a study of blood T cells in healthy people across ages. Through a sample-barcoded 5' primer and a J-beta primer mix, a second PCR was run for roughly 7 to 11 cycles. Every molecule of cDNA carried a tag from a template-switch adaptor with 12 random nucleotides. TCRdb reprocessed the 5' RACE reads via MiXCR and lists one record per CDR3 protein. The sample contains hundreds of thousands of distinct CDR3 sequences, roughly three fifths of which appear only once. Trimming removed 3 bases at V and 7 bases at J, with 15 bases between. This CDR3 contains 14 residues. Looked up from germline, CDR1 is SNHLY and CDR2 is FYNNEI.

The gene calls are TRBV2 and TRBJ2-5; D possibly corresponds to TRBD1 (5 bases). What was sequenced was blood. This receptor was obtained from a man aged 35 to 55 in good health. This chain's CDR3 is CASSEARVLGTQYF. CDR3 DNA: TGTGCCAGCAGTGAGGCCAGGGTATTGGGGACCCAGTACTTC.